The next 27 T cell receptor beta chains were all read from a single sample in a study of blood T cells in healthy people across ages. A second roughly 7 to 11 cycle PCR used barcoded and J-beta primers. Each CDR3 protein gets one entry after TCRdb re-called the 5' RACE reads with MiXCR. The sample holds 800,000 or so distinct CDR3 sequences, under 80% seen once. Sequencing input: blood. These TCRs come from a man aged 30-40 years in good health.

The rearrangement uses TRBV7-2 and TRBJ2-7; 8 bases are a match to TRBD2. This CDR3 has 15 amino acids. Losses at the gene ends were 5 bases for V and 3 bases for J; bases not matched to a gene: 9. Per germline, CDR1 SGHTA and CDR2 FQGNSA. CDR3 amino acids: CASSPTGGSVYEQYF. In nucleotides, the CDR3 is TGTGCCAGCAGCCCCACGGGGGGGTCTGTCTACGAGCAGTACTTC. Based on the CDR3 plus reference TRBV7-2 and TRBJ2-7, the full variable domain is GAGVSQSPSNKVTEKGKDVELRCDPISGHTALYWYRQSLGQGLEFLIYFQGNSAPDKSGLPSDRFSAERTGGSVSTLTIQRTQQEDSAVYLCASSPTGGSVYEQYFGPGTRLTVT.

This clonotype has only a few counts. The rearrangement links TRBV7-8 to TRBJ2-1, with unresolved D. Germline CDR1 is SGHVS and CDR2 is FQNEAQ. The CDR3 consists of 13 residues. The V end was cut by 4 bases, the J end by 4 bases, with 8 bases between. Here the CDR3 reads CASSSDDYNEQFF. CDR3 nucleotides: TGTGCCAGCAGCTCGGACGATTACAATGAGCAGTTCTTC.

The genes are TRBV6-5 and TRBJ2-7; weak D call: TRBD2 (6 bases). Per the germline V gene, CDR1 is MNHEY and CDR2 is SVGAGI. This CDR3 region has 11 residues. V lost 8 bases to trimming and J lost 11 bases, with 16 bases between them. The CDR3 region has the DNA TGTGCCAGCGCCGGGAGTAGCATAGAGTACTTC. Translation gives CASAGSSIEYF.

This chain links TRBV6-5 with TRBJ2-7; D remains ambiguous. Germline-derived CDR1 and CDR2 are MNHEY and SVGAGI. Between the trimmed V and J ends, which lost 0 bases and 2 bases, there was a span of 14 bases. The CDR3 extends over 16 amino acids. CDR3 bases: TGTGCCAGCAGTTACTCGTACGGACGGAAAACCTACGAGCAGTACTTC. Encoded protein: CASSYSYGRKTYEQYF.

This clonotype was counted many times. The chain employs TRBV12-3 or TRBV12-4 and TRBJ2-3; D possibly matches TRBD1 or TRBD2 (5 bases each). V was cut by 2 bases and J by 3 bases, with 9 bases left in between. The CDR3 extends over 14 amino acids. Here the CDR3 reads CASSLNGGTDTQYF. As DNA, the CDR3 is TGTGCCAGCAGTTTAAATGGGGGAACAGATACGCAGTATTTT.

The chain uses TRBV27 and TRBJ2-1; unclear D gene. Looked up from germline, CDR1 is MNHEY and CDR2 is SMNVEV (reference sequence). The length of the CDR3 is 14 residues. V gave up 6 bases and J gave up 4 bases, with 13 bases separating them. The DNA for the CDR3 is TGTGCCAGCAGCCATGGACCCATTTACAATGAGCAGTTCTTC. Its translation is CASSHGPIYNEQFF.

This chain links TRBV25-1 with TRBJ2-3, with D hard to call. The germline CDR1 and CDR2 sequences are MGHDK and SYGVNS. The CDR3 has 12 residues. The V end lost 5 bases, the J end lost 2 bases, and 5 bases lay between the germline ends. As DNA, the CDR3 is TGTGCCAGCAGTTGGGACACAGATACGCAGTATTTT. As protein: CASSWDTDTQYF. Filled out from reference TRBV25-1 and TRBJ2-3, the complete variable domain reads EADIYQTPRYLVIGTGKKITLECSQTMGHDKMYWYQQDPGMELHLIHYSYGVNSTEKGDLSSESTVSRIRTEHFPLTLESARPSHTSQYLCASSWDTDTQYFGPGTRLTVL.

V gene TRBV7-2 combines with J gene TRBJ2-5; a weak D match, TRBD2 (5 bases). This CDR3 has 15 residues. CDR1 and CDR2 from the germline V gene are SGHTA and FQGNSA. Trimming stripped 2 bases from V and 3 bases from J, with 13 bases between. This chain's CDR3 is CASSLTAVPEETQYF. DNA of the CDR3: TGTGCCAGCAGCTTAACAGCGGTCCCTGAAGAGACCCAGTACTTC.

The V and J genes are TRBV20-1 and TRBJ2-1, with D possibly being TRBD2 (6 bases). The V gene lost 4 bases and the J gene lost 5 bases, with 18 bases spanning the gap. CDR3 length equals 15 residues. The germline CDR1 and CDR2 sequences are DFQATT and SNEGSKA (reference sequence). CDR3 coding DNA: TGCAGTGCTATAACCAGCGGGCCCATCGACAATGAGCAGTTCTTC. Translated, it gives CSAITSGPIDNEQFF.

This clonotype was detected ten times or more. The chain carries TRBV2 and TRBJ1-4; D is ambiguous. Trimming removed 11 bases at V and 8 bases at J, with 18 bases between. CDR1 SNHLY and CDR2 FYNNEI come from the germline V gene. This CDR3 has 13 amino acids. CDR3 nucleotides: TGTGCCGGACGGCGGGCGGCGCTGGAAAAACTGTTTTTT. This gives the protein CAGRRAALEKLFF.

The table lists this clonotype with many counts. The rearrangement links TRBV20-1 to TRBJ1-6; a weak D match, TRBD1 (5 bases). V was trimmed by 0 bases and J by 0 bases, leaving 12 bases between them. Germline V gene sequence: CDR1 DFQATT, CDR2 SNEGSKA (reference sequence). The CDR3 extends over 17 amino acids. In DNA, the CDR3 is TGCAGTGCTAGAGACGGGACTTTAAGCTCCTATAATTCACCCCTCCACTTT. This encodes CSARDGTLSSYNSPLHF.

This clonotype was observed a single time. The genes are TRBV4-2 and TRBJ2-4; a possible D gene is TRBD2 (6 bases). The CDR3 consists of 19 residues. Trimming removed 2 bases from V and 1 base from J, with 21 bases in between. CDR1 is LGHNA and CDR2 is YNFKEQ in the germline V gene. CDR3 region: CASSQPPKVGGVAKNIQYF. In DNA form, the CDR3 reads TGTGCCAGCAGCCAACCTCCCAAGGTCGGGGGTGTCGCCAAAAACATTCAGTACTTC.

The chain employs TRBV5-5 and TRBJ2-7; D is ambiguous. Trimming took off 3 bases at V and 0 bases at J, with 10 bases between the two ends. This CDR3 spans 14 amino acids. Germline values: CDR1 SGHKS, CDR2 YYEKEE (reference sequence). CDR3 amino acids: CASSSRVSSYEQYF. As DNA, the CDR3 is TGTGCCAGCAGCTCCAGAGTGAGCTCCTACGAGCAGTACTTC.

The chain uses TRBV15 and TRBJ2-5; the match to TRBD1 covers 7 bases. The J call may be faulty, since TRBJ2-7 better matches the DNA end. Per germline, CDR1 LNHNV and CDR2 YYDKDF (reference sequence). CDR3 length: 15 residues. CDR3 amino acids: CATSSRAGTAYEQYF. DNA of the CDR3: TGTGCCACCAGCAGTAGAGCCGGGACAGCATACGAGCAGTACTTC.

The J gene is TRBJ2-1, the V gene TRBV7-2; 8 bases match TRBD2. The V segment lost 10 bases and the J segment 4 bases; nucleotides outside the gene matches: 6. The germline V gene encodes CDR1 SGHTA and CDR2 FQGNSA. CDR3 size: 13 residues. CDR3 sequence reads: CATRAGGYNEQFF. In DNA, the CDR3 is TGTGCCACTAGGGCGGGGGGTTACAATGAGCAGTTCTTC.

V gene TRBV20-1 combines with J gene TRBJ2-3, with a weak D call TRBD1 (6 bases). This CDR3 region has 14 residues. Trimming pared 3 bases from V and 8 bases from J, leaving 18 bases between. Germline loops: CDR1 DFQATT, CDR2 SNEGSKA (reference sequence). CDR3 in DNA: TGCAGTGCTAGTGAATCTGGGATACAGGGTACGCAGTATTTT. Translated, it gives CSASESGIQGTQYF.

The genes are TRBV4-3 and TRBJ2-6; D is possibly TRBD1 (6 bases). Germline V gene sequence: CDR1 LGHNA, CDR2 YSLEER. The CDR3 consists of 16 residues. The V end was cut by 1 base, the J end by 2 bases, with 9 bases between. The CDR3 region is CASSQVSGAGANVLTF. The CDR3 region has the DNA TGCGCCAGCAGCCAAGTTTCAGGGGCTGGGGCCAACGTCCTGACTTTC.

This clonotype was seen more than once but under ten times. CDR3: CASSLIREDIQYF. The DNA of the CDR3 is TGTGCCAGCAGCTTAATTCGCGAAGACATTCAGTACTTC. The chain recombines TRBV7-9 with TRBJ2-4; no firm D call. The germline CDR1 and CDR2 sequences are SEHNR and FQNEAQ (reference sequence). The V gene lost 2 bases and the J gene lost 8 bases, with 10 bases spanning the gap. This CDR3 is built from 13 residues.

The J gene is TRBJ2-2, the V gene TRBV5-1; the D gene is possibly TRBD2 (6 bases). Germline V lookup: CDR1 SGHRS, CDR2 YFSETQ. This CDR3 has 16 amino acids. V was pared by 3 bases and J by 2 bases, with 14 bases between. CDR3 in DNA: TGCGCCAGCAGCTCCTATCGGGGGACTAACACCGGGGAGCTGTTTTTT. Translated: CASSSYRGTNTGELFF.

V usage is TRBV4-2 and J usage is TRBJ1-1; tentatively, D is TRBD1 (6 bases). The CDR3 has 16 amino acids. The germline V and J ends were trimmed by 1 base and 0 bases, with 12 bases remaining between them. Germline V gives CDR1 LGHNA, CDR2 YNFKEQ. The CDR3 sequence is CASSQAGGPLNTEAFF. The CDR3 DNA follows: TGTGCCAGCAGCCAAGCTGGGGGCCCCTTGAACACTGAAGCTTTCTTT.

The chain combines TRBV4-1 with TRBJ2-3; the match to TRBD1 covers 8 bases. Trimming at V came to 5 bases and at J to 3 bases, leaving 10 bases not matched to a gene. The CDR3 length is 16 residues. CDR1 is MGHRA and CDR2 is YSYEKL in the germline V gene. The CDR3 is CASSAPGQEITDTQYF. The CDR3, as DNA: TGCGCCAGCAGCGCACCGGGACAGGAGATAACAGATACGCAGTATTTT.

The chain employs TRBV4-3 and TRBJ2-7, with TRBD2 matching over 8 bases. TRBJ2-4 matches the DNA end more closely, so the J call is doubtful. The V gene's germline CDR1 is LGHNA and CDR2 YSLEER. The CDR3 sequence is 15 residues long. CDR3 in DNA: TGCGCCAGCAGCCAAGGGACACCAGCGGGGGACATTCAGTACTTC. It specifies CASSQGTPAGDIQYF.

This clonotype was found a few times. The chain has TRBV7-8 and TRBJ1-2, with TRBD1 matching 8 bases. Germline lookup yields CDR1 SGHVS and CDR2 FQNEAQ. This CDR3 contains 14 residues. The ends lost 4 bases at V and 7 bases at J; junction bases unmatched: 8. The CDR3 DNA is TGTGCCAGCAGCTCAGATTCAGGGGGCTTTGGCTACACCTTC. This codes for CASSSDSGGFGYTF.

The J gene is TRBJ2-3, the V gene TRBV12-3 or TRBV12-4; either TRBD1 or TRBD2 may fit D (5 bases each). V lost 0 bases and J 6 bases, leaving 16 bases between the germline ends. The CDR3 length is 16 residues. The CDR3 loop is CASSLAGRLGYDTQYF. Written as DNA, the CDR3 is TGTGCCAGCAGTTTAGCGGGACGCTTGGGGTATGATACGCAGTATTTT.

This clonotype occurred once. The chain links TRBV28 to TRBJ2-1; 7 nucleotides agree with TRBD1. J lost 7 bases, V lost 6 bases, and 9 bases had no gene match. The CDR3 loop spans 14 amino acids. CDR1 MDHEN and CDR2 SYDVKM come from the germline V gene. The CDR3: CASSRQGSRNEQFF. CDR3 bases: TGTGCCAGCAGCCGACAGGGTAGTAGGAATGAGCAGTTCTTC.

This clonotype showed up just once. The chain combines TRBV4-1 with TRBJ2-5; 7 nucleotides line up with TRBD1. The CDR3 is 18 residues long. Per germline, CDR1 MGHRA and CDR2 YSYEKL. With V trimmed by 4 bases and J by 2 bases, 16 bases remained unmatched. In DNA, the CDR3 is TGCGCCAGCAGCCGGACAGTCGGAATAGGGGGCAATCAAGAGACCCAGTACTTC. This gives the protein CASSRTVGIGGNQETQYF.

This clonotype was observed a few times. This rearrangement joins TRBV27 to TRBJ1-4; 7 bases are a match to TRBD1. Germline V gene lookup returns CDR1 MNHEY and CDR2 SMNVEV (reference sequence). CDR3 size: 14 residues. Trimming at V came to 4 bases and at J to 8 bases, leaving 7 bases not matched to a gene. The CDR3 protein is CASSSGGRYEKLFF. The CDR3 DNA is TGTGCCAGCAGTTCAGGGGGGAGATACGAAAAACTGTTTTTT.